This record looks at one TCR beta chain sequence and its context. Its target is not known. These data are taken from a study of shared clonotypes between healthy human individuals. Assay used: immunoSEQ multiplex PCR; TCRdb lists only in-frame clones, some missing. The table has roughly 2.1 million clones, under 95% seen once; the top ten hold 1.5% to 2%. Findings and limits, study-wide: Naive subsets typically showed greater estimated richness than memory subsets. Between four donors, naive CD4 clonotypes were shared at a level of approximately 5%.

Naive CD8 cells, CD45RO-negative and positively selected for CCR7, excluded terminally differentiated effector memory CD45RA+ cells. Each sample came from a Caucasian adult donor living in Nashville, Tennessee. The CDR3 runs to 17 residues. Germline trimming cut 5 bases from V and 5 bases from J; bases unmatched to any gene: 18. CDR1 MNHEY and CDR2 SMNVEV come from the germline V gene (reference sequence). This sequence joins TRBV27 and TRBJ2-7; 7 bases fit TRBD2. Sequenced material: naive CD8+ T cells from PBMCs. This TCR came from a man aged 18 to 29 in good health. Some clones in this sample may be carry-over from other donors' samples. CDR3 in amino acids: CASSKLGVAGARHEQYF. The CDR3 bases are TGTGCCAGCAGTAAGTTGGGAGTGGCGGGAGCTCGGCACGAGCAGTACTTC.